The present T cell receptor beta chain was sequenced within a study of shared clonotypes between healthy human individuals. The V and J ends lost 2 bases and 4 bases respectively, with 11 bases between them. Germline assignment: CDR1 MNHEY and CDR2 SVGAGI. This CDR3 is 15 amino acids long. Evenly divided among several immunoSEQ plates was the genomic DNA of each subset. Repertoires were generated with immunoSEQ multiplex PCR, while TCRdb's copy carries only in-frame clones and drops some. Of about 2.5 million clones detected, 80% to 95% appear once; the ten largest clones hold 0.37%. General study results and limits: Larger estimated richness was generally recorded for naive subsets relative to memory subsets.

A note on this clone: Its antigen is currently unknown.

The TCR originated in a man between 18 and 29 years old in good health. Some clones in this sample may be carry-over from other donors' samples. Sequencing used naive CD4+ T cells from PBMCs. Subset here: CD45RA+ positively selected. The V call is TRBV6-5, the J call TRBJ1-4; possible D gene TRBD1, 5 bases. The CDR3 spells CASSYRGANNEKLFF. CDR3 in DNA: TGTGCCAGCAGTTACAGGGGCGCAAATAATGAAAAACTGTTTTTT.